One sample yielded the 20 T cell receptor beta chains listed below, sequenced in a study of early T cells in non-severe SARS-CoV-2 infection. TCRdb fed the 5' RACE reads into MiXCR, producing one record per CDR3 protein. The repertoire holds 50,000 to 65,000 distinct CDR3 sequences, more than 8.5% seen once, with 17% in the top ten. Specimen: whole blood. The receptors here all came from an adult who was a healthcare worker with PCR-confirmed SARS-CoV-2 infection or an uninfected control (not recorded which).

In this sample, this clonotype turned up a few times. CDR3 sequence: CASSVIGPPFF. In DNA, the CDR3 is TGTGCCAGCAGTGTCATAGGGCCGCCGTTCTTC. This rearrangement joins TRBV12-3 or TRBV12-4 to TRBJ2-1; the D is unclear. V was trimmed by 5 bases and J by 15 bases, leaving 14 bases between them. The CDR3 has 11 residues.

This clonotype occurred many times. V is TRBV6-5 and J is TRBJ2-2; tentative D call: TRBD1 (5 bases). The CDR3 is 17 residues long. The germline V gene has CDR1 MNHEY and CDR2 SVGAGI. V shed 0 bases and J shed 4 bases, with 15 bases lying between them. CDR3 coding DNA: TGTGCCAGCAGTTACTCGTTTTTGGGCAGGGCCACCGGGGAGCTGTTTTTT. This gives the protein CASSYSFLGRATGELFF.

This clonotype has ten or more counts. This chain connects TRBV20-1 to TRBJ2-2; 7 nucleotides align to TRBD1. Germline-derived CDR1 and CDR2 are DFQATT and SNEGSKA (reference sequence). After removal of 3 bases from V and 4 bases from J, the junction contained 8 bases not matched to a gene. The CDR3 runs to 15 residues. The CDR3 DNA reads as TGCAGTGCTAGTACCCCGACAGGGCTCACCGGGGAGCTGTTTTTT. This translates into CSASTPTGLTGELFF.

V and J are TRBV12-3 or TRBV12-4 and TRBJ2-7; D is perhaps TRBD1 or TRBD2 (7 bases each). V lost 6 bases to trimming and J lost 7 bases, with 16 bases between them. The CDR3 covers 13 residues. As DNA, the CDR3 is TGTGCCAGCAGCCTGACAGGGAGGGGAGAGCAGTACTTC. Translation gives CASSLTGRGEQYF.

Ten or more counts support this clonotype. CDR3: CASSSTTGLAFF. The CDR3 coding sequence is TGTGCCAGCAGCTCCACAACAGGGTTGGCTTTCTTT. The rearrangement uses TRBV7-8 and TRBJ1-1; TRBD1 is a possible D gene (6 bases). V lost 4 bases to trimming and J lost 11 bases, with 14 bases between them. The CDR3 has 12 amino acids. In germline, CDR1 is SGHVS, CDR2 FQNEAQ.

This clonotype has at least ten counts. The rearrangement joins TRBV12-3 or TRBV12-4 to TRBJ2-5; 11 nucleotides agree with TRBD2. The CDR3 consists of 13 residues. The J segment lost 7 bases and the V segment lost 5 bases, leaving 3 bases of the junction unmatched. The CDR3, as DNA: TGTGCCAGCAGTCTTGGGACTAGCGGGACCCAGTACTTC. This sequence encodes CASSLGTSGTQYF.

The rearrangement uses TRBV20-1 and TRBJ2-1; D gene unclear. V was trimmed by 5 bases and J by 0 bases, leaving 11 bases between them. Germline lookup yields CDR1 DFQATT and CDR2 SNEGSKA (reference sequence). This CDR3 comprises 14 residues. The CDR3 reads CSAPPDNSYNEQFF. The CDR3, as DNA: TGCAGTGCTCCTCCTGACAACTCCTACAATGAGCAGTTCTTC.

This clonotype was counted only a few times. V and J are TRBV7-2 and TRBJ2-1; D gene uncertain. V was shortened by 5 bases and J by 5 bases, with 16 bases between the two germline ends. CDR3 size: 15 residues. In germline, CDR1 is SGHTA, CDR2 FQGNSA. This CDR3 reads CASSLTRLNDNEQFF. In DNA form, the CDR3 reads TGTGCCAGCAGCCTGACAAGGCTAAATGACAATGAGCAGTTCTTC.

This chain links TRBV7-8 with TRBJ2-1, with D hard to call. The CDR3 loop spans 11 amino acids. Trimming left V 5 bases short and J 5 bases short, with 4 bases between. Germline V gene data show CDR1 as SGHVS and CDR2 as FQNEAQ. Here the CDR3 DNA reads TGTGCCAGCAGCCGCCACAATGAGCAGTTCTTC. The encoded protein is CASSRHNEQFF. The whole variable domain, filled in from reference TRBV7-8 and TRBJ2-1, reads GAGVSQSPRYKVAKRGQDVALRCDPISGHVSLFWYQQALGQGPEFLTYFQNEAQLDKSGLPSDRFFAERPEGSVSTLKIQRTQQEDSAVYLCASSRHNEQFFGPGTRLTVL.

This clonotype occurred many times. The gene calls are TRBV20-1 and TRBJ2-2, with D unresolved. V lost 0 bases and J lost 1, with 12 bases in between. Looked up from germline, CDR1 is DFQATT and CDR2 is SNEGSKA (reference sequence). The CDR3 is 16 residues long. DNA for the CDR3: TGCAGTGCTAGAGACCGAGTTTGGGGGAACACCGGGGAGCTGTTTTTT. Translation: CSARDRVWGNTGELFF.

The sample holds many counts of this clonotype. This sequence joins TRBV5-1 and TRBJ2-7; D is undetermined. Per germline, CDR1 SGHRS and CDR2 YFSETQ. V shed 3 bases and J shed 7 bases, with 11 bases lying between them. This CDR3 is 12 amino acids long. The CDR3 sequence is CASSSQIEEQYF. Here the CDR3 DNA reads TGCGCCAGCAGCTCCCAGATCGAGGAGCAGTACTTC.

This clonotype was observed a handful of times. The gene calls are TRBV20-1 and TRBJ1-5; D not resolved. The V end lost 4 bases, the J end lost 0 bases, and 4 bases lay between the germline ends. The CDR3 is 12 residues long. The germline V gene has CDR1 DFQATT and CDR2 SNEGSKA (reference sequence). CDR3 nucleotides: TGCAGTGCTACCGATAGCAATCAGCCCCAGCATTTT. Encoded protein: CSATDSNQPQHF.

This clonotype was seen a handful of times. The chain joins TRBV7-8 to TRBJ2-7; D is unclear. The CDR3 consists of 15 residues. Germline assignment: CDR1 SGHVS and CDR2 FQNEAQ. Deletions cut 1 base from V and 4 bases from J, with 14 bases between. The CDR3 reads CASSLESRSDYEQYF. The CDR3 nucleotides read TGTGCCAGCAGCTTAGAATCCAGGTCCGATTACGAGCAGTACTTC.

This clonotype was observed at least ten times. The genes are TRBV20-1 and TRBJ2-4; D might be TRBD1 (6 bases). V gave up 4 bases and J gave up 0 bases, with 13 bases separating them. CDR1 DFQATT and CDR2 SNEGSKA come from the germline V gene (reference sequence). CDR3 length: 15 residues. In DNA, the CDR3 is TGCAGTGCTAAAGAACCGACAGGAGCCAAAAACATTCAGTACTTC. Protein: CSAKEPTGAKNIQYF.

The table lists this clonotype with many counts. The genes are TRBV12-3 or TRBV12-4 and TRBJ1-1; TRBD1 aligns across 10 bases. V lost 7 bases, J lost 3 bases, and 5 bases stayed unmatched. CDR3 size: 14 residues. Written as DNA, the CDR3 is TGTGCCAGCATCCCGGGACAGGGGTACACTGAAGCTTTCTTT. Translating gives CASIPGQGYTEAFF.

The chain uses TRBV28 and TRBJ2-2; D may be TRBD2 (6 bases). The CDR3 is made up of 14 amino acids. Trimming stripped 7 bases from V and 3 bases from J, with 12 bases between. CDR1 is MDHEN, CDR2 SYDVKM, per germline. For the CDR3, the DNA is TGTGCCAGCACCGGTAGCGGATACACCGGGGAGCTGTTTTTT. Translation gives CASTGSGYTGELFF.

At least ten counts were recorded for this clonotype. V and J are TRBV28 and TRBJ1-5; 9 nucleotides line up with TRBD1. The germline gives CDR1 MDHEN, CDR2 SYDVKM. The CDR3 is made up of 14 amino acids. The J segment lost 7 bases and the V segment lost 6 bases, leaving 7 bases of the junction unmatched. In DNA form, the CDR3 reads TGTGCCAGCAGCCTGGACAGGGGCCGGCAGCCCCAGCATTTT. It codes for CASSLDRGRQPQHF.

Many counts were recorded for this clonotype. This chain uses TRBV5-4 with TRBJ2-3, with 11 bases that match TRBD2. Germline V gives CDR1 SGHNT, CDR2 YYREEE (reference sequence). V was clipped by 4 bases and J by 2 bases; unmatched bases: 6. The length of the CDR3 is 16 residues. In DNA form, the CDR3 reads TGTGCCAGCAGCAACGGACTAGCGGGTCCCACAGATACGCAGTATTTT. Its translation: CASSNGLAGPTDTQYF. The whole variable domain, remainder taken from reference TRBV5-4 and TRBJ2-3, is ETGVTQSPTHLIKTRGQQVTLRCSSQSGHNTVSWYQQALGQGPQFIFQYYREEENGRGNFPPRFSGLQFPNYSSELNVNALELDDSALYLCASSNGLAGPTDTQYFGPGTRLTVL.

On this clonotype: This may arise from a read error, as a much more abundant clone is one base away. The chain is built from TRBV4-3 and TRBJ2-2; D is ambiguous. The germline CDR1 and CDR2 sequences are LGHNA and YSLEER. The CDR3 extends over 15 amino acids. Trimming removed 3 bases from V and 3 bases from J, with 11 bases in between. CDR3 residues: CASSHRRLYTGELFF. CDR3 DNA sequence: TGCGCCAGCAGCCATCGCAGGCTCTACACCGGGGAGCTGTTTTTT.

This clonotype came up many times. The J gene is TRBJ1-1, the V gene TRBV27; a weak D match, TRBD1 (6 bases). The length of the CDR3 is 14 residues. Per germline, CDR1 MNHEY and CDR2 SMNVEV (reference sequence). V was shortened by 8 bases and J by 6 bases, with 19 bases between the two germline ends. The CDR3 loop is CASASGGGLSEAFF. CDR3 coding DNA: TGTGCCAGCGCCTCAGGCGGGGGGCTCTCTGAAGCTTTCTTT.